Below are 13 T cell receptor beta chains sequenced from a single sample in a study of CD8 T cells in Susac syndrome. Random hexamers were used to reverse transcribe roughly 0.45 to 1 ug of RNA. MiXCR, applied by TCRdb to the immunoSEQ multiplex PCR reads, yields one record per CDR3 protein. The data hold under 90,000 distinct CDR3 sequences, with more than 85% observed a single time. Sequenced: CD4+ T cells from PBMCs. Receptor source: a human donor with Susac syndrome.

The V gene is TRBV19, the J gene TRBJ2-7; 14 nucleotides align to TRBD2. Trimming at V came to 5 bases and at J to 1 base, leaving 10 bases not matched to a gene. This CDR3 spans 18 amino acids. Germline V lookup: CDR1 LNHDA, CDR2 SQIVND (reference sequence). The CDR3 reads CASSLEGLAGVESYEQYF. DNA of the CDR3: TGTGCCAGTAGTTTGGAGGGACTAGCGGGAGTCGAGTCCTACGAGCAGTACTTC.

This clonotype has more than one count but fewer than ten. V gene TRBV27 combines with J gene TRBJ2-1; possibly TRBD2 for D (6 bases). V was pared by 2 bases and J by 8 bases, with 19 bases between. Germline values: CDR1 MNHEY, CDR2 SMNVEV (reference sequence). This CDR3 contains 16 residues. DNA for the CDR3: TGTGCCAGCAGTTTACTTGCGACTCCTTGGAGGGATGAGCAGTTCTTC. Amino acids: CASSLLATPWRDEQFF.

The chain has TRBV7-6 and TRBJ1-5, with 10 nucleotides matching TRBD1. This CDR3 has 13 amino acids. Germline trimming cut 8 bases from V and 7 bases from J; bases unmatched to any gene: 5. Germline assignment: CDR1 SGHVS and CDR2 FNYEAQ. The CDR3 DNA reads as TGTGCCAGCGGGACAGGGGAGGGACAGCCCCAGCATTTT. This codes for CASGTGEGQPQHF.

This clonotype was seen once. This chain joins TRBV20-1 and TRBJ2-2, with 8 bases fitting TRBD2. V was pared by 2 bases and J by 5 bases, with 10 bases of the junction left unmatched. Germline V gene sequence: CDR1 DFQATT, CDR2 SNEGSKA (reference sequence). There are 16 residues in the CDR3. The DNA for the CDR3 is TGCAGTGCTAGATCCACTAGCGGACGGGGGACCGGGGAGCTGTTTTTT. This codes for CSARSTSGRGTGELFF.

This chain connects TRBV6-2 or TRBV6-3 to TRBJ1-1; maybe TRBD1 (5 bases). The CDR3 contains 12 residues. Trimming removed 7 bases at V and 6 bases at J, with 12 bases between. CDR1 and CDR2 (germline): MNHEY, SVGEGT. Written as DNA, the CDR3 is TGTGCCAGCAATTTTAGAGGGGCTGAAGCTTTCTTT. Translating it yields CASNFRGAEAFF.

The chain carries TRBV6-2 or TRBV6-3 and TRBJ2-6, with D possibly being TRBD1 or TRBD2 (5 bases each). V dropped 7 bases and J dropped 0 bases, with 16 bases sitting between them. The germline V gene has CDR1 MNHEY and CDR2 SVGEGT. This CDR3 is built from 17 residues. The CDR3 region is CASTLSGRTSGANVLTF. The DNA of the CDR3 is TGTGCCAGCACCCTCTCGGGACGAACCTCTGGGGCCAACGTCCTGACTTTC.

The V and J genes are TRBV29-1 and TRBJ1-2, with D hard to call. V dropped 1 base and J dropped 6 bases, with 3 bases sitting between them. This CDR3 contains 10 residues. Looked up from germline, CDR1 is SQVTM and CDR2 is ANQGSEA. CDR3 in DNA: TGCAGCGTTGAAGGGGATGGCTACACCTTC. Protein product: CSVEGDGYTF.

This clonotype has just a few counts. The chain carries TRBV6-2 or TRBV6-3 and TRBJ2-1; tentative D call: TRBD2 (6 bases). V was clipped by 1 base and J by 11 bases, with 12 bases between them. Germline V gene data show CDR1 as MNHEY and CDR2 as SVGEGT. The length of the CDR3 is 13 residues. The CDR3 coding sequence is TGTGCCAGCAGTTACTTGCGACTAGTGAAGCAGTTCTTC. It encodes CASSYLRLVKQFF.

The J gene is TRBJ1-4, the V gene TRBV7-8; maybe TRBD1 (5 bases). The CDR3 is made up of 17 amino acids. V was pared by 3 bases and J by 7 bases, with 21 bases between. Germline CDR1 is SGHVS and CDR2 is FQNEAQ. CDR3 region: CASSFRGQGVWGEKLFF. The CDR3 nucleotides read TGTGCCAGCAGCTTCAGAGGGCAGGGTGTGTGGGGTGAAAAACTGTTTTTT.

The rearrangement joins TRBV10-3 to TRBJ1-2, with D perhaps TRBD1 (5 bases). The CDR3 is 16 amino acids. V was clipped by 3 bases and J by 0 bases, with 14 bases between them. Germline CDR1 and CDR2: ENHRY and SYGVKD. CDR3 nucleotides: TGTGCCATCAGTGATCCCCGGGACGGGACTAACTATGGCTACACCTTC. Its protein is CAISDPRDGTNYGYTF.

This chain connects TRBV12-3 or TRBV12-4 to TRBJ2-3; a possible D gene is TRBD1 (6 bases). This CDR3 region has 13 residues. Trimming shortened V by 6 bases and J by 9 bases, and 16 bases separated the two germline ends. CDR3 DNA: TGTGCCAGCAGGCCTCTTACAGGGCGCACGCAGTATTTT. Protein: CASRPLTGRTQYF.

The genes are TRBV7-2 and TRBJ1-5; TRBD1 is a possible D gene (6 bases). CDR1 and CDR2 from the germline V gene are SGHTA and FQGNSA. The V end lost 2 bases, the J end lost 0 bases, and 11 bases lay between the germline ends. The CDR3 is 16 residues long. CDR3 protein: CASSLSRGGSNQPQHF. The CDR3 region has the DNA TGTGCCAGCAGCTTATCGAGGGGGGGTAGCAATCAGCCCCAGCATTTT.

The chain recombines TRBV6-6 with TRBJ1-3; D perhaps matches TRBD1 (5 bases). There are 15 residues in the CDR3. CDR1 and CDR2 from the germline V gene are MNHNY and SVGAGI (reference sequence). V shed 2 bases and J shed 0 bases, with 8 bases lying between them. DNA for the CDR3: TGTGCCAGCAGTTACGGACAAGGCTCTGGAAACACCATATATTTT. It codes for CASSYGQGSGNTIYF.